This TCR beta chain emerged from a study of T cells in Graves' hyperthyroidism and ophthalmopathy. Study conclusions and caveats: The majority of expanded thyroid clonotypes above 0.001 also appeared in blood. From stable hyperthyroidism, ophthalmopathy was set apart by a 13 V-J model.

Looked up from germline, CDR1 is SQVTM and CDR2 is ANQGSEA. The CDR3 has 17 amino acids. A note on this clonotype: Its antigen is currently unknown.

TCR beta CDR3 region amplification was performed from RNA transcripts. TCR CDR3 regions were first amplified by RT-PCR with HTBI primers. TCRdb used MiXCR to reprocess the multiplex PCR reads, holding one entry per CDR3 protein. The table shows 750,000 to 900,000 distinct CDR3 sequences, with roughly 37% occurring only once. The TCR was taken from a man aged 18 to 29 with Graves' hyperthyroidism. The V call is TRBV29-1, the J call TRBJ1-2; perhaps TRBD1 as D (6 bases). Specimen: blood. CDR3 amino acids: CSARFVGSRGGGYGYTF. DNA for the CDR3: TGCAGTGCTAGATTTGTTGGAAGCAGGGGAGGCGGCTATGGCTACACCTTC.